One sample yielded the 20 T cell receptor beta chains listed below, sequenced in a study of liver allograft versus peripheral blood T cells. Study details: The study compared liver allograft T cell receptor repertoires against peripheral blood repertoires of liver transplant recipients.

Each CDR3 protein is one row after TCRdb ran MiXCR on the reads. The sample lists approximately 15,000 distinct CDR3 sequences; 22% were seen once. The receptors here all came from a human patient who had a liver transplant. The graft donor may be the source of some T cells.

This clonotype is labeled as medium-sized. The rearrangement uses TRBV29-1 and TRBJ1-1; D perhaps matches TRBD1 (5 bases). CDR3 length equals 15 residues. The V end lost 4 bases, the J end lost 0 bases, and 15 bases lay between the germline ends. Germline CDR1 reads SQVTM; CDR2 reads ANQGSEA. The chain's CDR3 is CSVGAGWAMNTEAFF. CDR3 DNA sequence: TGCAGCGTTGGGGCAGGGTGGGCTATGAACACTGAAGCTTTCTTT.

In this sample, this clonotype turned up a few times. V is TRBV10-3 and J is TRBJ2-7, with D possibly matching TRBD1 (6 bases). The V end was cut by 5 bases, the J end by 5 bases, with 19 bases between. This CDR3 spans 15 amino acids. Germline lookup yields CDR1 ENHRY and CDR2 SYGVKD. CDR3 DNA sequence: TGTGCCATCAGTCACCGGGACAAACCTCCCAACGAGCAGTACTTC. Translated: CAISHRDKPPNEQYF.

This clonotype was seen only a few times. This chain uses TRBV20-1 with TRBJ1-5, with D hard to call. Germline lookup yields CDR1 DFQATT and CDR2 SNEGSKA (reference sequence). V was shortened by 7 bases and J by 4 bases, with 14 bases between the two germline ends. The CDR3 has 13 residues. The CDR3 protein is CSVIESLNQPQHF. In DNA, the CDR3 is TGCAGTGTGATAGAGAGTTTAAATCAGCCCCAGCATTTT.

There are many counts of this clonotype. This chain's CDR3 is CASSEGTGRPVTEAFF. CDR3 DNA sequence: TGTGCCAGCAGTGAAGGGACAGGGCGGCCAGTGACTGAAGCTTTCTTT. The V gene is TRBV6-1, the J gene TRBJ1-1; 8 bases are shared with TRBD1. The CDR3 runs 16 residues. The V gene's germline CDR1 is MNHNS and CDR2 SASEGT. V gave up 1 base and J gave up 5 bases; unmatched junction bases: 9.

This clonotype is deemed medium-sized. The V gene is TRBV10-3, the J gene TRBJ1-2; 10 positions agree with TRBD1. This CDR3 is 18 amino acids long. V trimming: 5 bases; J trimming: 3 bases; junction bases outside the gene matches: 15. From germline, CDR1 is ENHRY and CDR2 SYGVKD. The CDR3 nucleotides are TGTGCCATCAGTAACTCCGCCGGGACAGGGGCCGTGGACTATGGCTACACCTTC. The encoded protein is CAISNSAGTGAVDYGYTF.

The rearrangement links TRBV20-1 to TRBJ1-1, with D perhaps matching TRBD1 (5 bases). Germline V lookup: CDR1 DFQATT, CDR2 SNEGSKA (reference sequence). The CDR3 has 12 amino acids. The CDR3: CRLDSMNTEAFF. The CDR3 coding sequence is TGCAGACTCGACAGCATGAACACTGAAGCTTTCTTT.

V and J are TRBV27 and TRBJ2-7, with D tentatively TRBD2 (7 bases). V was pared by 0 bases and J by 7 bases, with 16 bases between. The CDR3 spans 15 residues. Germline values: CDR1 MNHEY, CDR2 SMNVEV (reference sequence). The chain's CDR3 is CASSLSTRGAGEQYF. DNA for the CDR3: TGTGCCAGCAGTTTATCGACCAGGGGAGCGGGAGAGCAGTACTTC.

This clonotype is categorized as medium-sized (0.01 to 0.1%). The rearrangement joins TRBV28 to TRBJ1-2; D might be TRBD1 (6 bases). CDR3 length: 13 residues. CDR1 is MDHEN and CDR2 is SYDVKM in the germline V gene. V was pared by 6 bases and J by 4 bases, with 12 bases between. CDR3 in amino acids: CASRTQGAYGYTF. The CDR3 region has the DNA TGTGCCAGCAGGACACAGGGTGCCTATGGCTACACCTTC.

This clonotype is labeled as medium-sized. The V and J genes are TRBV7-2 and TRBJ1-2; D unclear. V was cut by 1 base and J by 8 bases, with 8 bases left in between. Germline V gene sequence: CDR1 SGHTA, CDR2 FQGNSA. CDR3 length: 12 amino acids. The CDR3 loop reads CASSLEVYGYTF. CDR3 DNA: TGTGCCAGCAGCTTAGAGGTGTACGGCTACACCTTC. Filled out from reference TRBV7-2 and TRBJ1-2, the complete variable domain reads GAGVSQSPSNKVTEKGKDVELRCDPISGHTALYWYRQSLGQGLEFLIYFQGNSAPDKSGLPSDRFSAERTGGSVSTLTIQRTQQEDSAVYLCASSLEVYGYTFGSGTRLTVV.

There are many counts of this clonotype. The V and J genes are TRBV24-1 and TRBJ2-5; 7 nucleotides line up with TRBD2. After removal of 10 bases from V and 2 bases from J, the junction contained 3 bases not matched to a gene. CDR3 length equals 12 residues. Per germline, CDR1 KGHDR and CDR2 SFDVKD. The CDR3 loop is CATGTTQETQYF. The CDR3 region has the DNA TGTGCCACAGGGACTACACAAGAGACCCAGTACTTC.

CDR3 coding DNA: TGTGCCAGCAGTCCCCGGGACAGGGAGCTTTCTGGCTACACCTTC. Translation gives CASSPRDRELSGYTF. The chain combines TRBV27 with TRBJ1-2, with 9 bases fitting TRBD1. J was trimmed by 7 bases and V by 5 bases; bases with no gene match: 11. Looked up from germline, CDR1 is MNHEY and CDR2 is SMNVEV (reference sequence). CDR3 length equals 15 residues.

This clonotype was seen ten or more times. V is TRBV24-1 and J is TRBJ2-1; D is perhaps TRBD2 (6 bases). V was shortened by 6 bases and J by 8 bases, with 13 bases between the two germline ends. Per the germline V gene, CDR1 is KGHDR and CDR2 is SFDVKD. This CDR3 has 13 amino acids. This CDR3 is CATSIGGFDEQFF. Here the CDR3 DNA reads TGTGCCACCAGTATCGGGGGTTTCGATGAGCAGTTCTTC.

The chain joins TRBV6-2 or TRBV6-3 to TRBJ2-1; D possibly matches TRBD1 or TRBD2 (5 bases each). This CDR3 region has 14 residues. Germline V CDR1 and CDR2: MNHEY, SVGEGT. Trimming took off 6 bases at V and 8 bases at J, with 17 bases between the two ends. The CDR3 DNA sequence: TGTGCCAGCAGAACACTAGTAGGGGACGATGAGCAGTTCTTC. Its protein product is CASRTLVGDDEQFF.

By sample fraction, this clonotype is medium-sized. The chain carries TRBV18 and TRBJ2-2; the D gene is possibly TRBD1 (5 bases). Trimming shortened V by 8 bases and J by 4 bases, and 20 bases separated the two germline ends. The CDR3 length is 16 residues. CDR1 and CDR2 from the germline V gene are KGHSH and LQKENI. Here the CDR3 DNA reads TGTGCCAGCACTCCGACAGAGCCCATTCCCACCGGGGAGCTGTTTTTT. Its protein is CASTPTEPIPTGELFF.

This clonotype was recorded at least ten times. Here the CDR3 reads CASKETGSSYEQYF. CDR3 nucleotides: TGTGCCAGTAAGGAAACAGGGAGCTCCTACGAGCAGTACTTC. V gene TRBV19 combines with J gene TRBJ2-7, with D perhaps TRBD1 (6 bases). V was shortened by 7 bases and J by 0 bases, with 13 bases between the two germline ends. This CDR3 spans 14 amino acids. Germline CDR1 is LNHDA and CDR2 is SQIVND (reference sequence).

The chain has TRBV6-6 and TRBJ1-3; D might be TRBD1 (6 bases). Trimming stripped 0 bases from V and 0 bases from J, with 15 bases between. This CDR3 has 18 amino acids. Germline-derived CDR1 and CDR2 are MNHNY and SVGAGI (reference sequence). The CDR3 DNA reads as TGTGCCAGCAGTTACTCATGGGGGGCCACCTCCTCTGGAAACACCATATATTTT. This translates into CASSYSWGATSSGNTIYF.

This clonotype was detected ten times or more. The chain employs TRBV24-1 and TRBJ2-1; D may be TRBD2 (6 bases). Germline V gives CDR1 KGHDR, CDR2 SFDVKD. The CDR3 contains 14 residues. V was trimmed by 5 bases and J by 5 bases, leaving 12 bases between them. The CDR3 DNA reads TGTGCCACCAGTGCGGCCGGGAGAAACAATGAGCAGTTCTTC. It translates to CATSAAGRNNEQFF.

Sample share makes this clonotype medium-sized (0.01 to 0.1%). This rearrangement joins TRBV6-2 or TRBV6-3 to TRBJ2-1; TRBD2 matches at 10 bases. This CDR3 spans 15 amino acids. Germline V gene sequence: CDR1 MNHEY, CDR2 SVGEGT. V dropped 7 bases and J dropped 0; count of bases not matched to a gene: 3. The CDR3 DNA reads TGTGCCAGCAAAAGCGGGAGGGCCTCCTACAATGAGCAGTTCTTC. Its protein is CASKSGRASYNEQFF.

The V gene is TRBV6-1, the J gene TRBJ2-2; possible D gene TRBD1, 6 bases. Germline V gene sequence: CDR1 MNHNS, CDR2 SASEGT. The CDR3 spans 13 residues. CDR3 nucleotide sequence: TGTGCACAGGGACGGGCGAACACCGGGGAGCTGTTTTTT. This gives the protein CAQGRANTGELFF.

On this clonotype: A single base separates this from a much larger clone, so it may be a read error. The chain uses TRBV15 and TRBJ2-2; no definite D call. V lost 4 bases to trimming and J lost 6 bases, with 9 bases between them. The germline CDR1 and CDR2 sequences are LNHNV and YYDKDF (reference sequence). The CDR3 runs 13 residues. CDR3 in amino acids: CATSTRSAGELFF. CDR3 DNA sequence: TGTGCCACCAGCACCCGTTCCGCCGGGGAGCTGTTTTTT.